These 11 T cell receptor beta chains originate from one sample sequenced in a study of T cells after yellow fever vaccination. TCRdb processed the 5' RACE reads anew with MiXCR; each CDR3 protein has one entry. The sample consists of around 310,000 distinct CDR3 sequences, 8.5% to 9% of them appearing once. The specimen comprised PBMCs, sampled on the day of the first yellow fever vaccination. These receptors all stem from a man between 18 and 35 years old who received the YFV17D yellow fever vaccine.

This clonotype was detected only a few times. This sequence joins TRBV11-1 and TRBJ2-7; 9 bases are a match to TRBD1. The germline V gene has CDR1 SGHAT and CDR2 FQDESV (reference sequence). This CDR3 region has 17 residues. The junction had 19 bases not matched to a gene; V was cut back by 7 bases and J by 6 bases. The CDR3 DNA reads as TGTGCCAGCACCCCCTGGCCTGGACAGGGGCGTGGGGGCGAGCAGTACGTC. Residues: CASTPWPGQGRGGEQYV.

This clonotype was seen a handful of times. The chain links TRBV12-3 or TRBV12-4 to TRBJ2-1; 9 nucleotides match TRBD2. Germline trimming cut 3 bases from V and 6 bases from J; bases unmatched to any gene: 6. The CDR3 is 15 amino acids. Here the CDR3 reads CASSFGGGAFNEQFF. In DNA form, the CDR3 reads TGTGCCAGCAGTTTCGGCGGGGGGGCCTTCAATGAGCAGTTCTTC.

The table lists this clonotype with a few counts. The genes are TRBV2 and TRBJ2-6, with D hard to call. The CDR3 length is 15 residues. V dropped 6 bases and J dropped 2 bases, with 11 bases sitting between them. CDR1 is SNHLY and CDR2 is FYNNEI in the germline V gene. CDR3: CASSLSEPGANVLTF. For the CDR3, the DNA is TGTGCCAGCAGCCTGAGTGAGCCTGGGGCCAACGTCCTGACTTTC.

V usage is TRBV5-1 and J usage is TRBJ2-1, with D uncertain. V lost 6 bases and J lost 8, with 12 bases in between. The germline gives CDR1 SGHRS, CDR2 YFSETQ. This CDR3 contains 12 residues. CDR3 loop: CASTDMGYEQFF. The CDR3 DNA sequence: TGCGCCAGCACCGACATGGGGTATGAGCAGTTCTTC.

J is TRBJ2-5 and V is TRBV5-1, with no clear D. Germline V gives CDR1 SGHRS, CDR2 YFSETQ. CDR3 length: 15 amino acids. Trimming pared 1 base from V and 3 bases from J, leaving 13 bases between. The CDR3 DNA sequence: TGCGCCAGCAGCTTGTCAGGAAGGCAGGAAGAGACCCAGTACTTC. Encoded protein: CASSLSGRQEETQYF.

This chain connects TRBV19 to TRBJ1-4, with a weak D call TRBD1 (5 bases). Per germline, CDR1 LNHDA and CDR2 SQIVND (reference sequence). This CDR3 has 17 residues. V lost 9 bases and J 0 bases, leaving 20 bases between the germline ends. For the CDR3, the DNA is TGTGCCAGCGGCAAGGGGCAGACTCCGGCAACTAATGAAAAACTGTTTTTT. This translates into CASGKGQTPATNEKLFF.

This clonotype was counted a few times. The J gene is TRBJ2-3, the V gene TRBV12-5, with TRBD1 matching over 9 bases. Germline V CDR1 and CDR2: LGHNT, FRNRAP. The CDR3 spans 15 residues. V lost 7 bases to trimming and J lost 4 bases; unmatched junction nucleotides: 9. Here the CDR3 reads CASAGTGDRADTQYF. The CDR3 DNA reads TGTGCTAGTGCCGGCACAGGGGACAGGGCAGATACGCAGTATTTT.

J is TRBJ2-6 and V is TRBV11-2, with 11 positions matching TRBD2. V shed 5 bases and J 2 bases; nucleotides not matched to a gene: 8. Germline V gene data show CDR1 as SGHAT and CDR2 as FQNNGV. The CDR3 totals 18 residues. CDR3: CASSGPSGGNAGANVLTF. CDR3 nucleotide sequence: TGTGCCAGCAGCGGACCTAGCGGGGGGAATGCTGGGGCCAACGTCCTGACTTTC.

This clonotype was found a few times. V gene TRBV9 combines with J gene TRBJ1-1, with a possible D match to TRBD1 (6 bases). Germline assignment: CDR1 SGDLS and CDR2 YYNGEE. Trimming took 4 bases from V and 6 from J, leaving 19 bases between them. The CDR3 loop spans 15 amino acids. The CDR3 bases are TGTGCCAGCAGCCCCGACGGGGGGGCGATGTCTGAAGCTTTCTTT. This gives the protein CASSPDGGAMSEAFF.

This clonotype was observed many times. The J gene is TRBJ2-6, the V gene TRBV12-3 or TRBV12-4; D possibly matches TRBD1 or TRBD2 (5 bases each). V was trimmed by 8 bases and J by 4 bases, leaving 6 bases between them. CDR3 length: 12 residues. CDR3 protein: CASGTGANVLTF. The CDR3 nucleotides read TGTGCCAGCGGGACCGGGGCCAACGTCCTGACTTTC.

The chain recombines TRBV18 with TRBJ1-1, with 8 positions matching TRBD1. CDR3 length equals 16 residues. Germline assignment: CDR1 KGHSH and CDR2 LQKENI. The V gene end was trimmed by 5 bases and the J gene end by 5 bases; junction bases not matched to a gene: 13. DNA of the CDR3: TGTGCCAGCTCAGCCCAAGTTCAGGGGGCAAGTACTGAAGCTTTCTTT. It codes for CASSAQVQGASTEAFF.